This T cell receptor beta chain derives from a study of regulatory T cells in long-lasting Graves disease. Both iRepertoire HTBI primers and Arm-PCR of CDR3 regions were used to build the TCR beta libraries. TCRdb passed the multiplex PCR reads through MiXCR, listing each CDR3 protein once. The sample has about 620,000 distinct CDR3 sequences, roughly 15% seen once; the top ten hold 15% to 20%. Time point defined: newly diagnosed GD, antithyroid drugs for less than 3 months. The TCR library was made from RNA extracted from PBMCs. This clonotype came up a few times. These same data were also listed under a study on T cells in Graves' hyperthyroidism and ophthalmopathy. That paper adds: Carried out on the TCR CDR3, a first-round RT-PCR used the HTBI primer set. From stable hyperthyroidism, ophthalmopathy was separated by a 13 V-J model.

The source of this sequence is a woman in her thirties with Graves disease. This material consisted of peripheral blood mononuclear cells (PBMCs), taken at new diagnosis, from a patient treated with antithyroid drugs.

The CDR3 DNA reads TGTGCCAGCTCACCAAGCACGCAAGGCAACGGGGAGCTGTTTTTT. As protein: CASSPSTQGNGELFF. The chain employs TRBV18 and TRBJ2-2; no firm D call. Germline V gene lookup returns CDR1 KGHSH and CDR2 LQKENI. Deletions cut 2 bases from V and 7 bases from J, with 14 bases between. This CDR3 comprises 15 residues.